This T cell receptor beta chain was identified during a study of T-cell memory formation after mild COVID-19. Study-wide context: TCR clusters were largely donor specific.

TCRdb re-derived calls from the 5' RACE reads in MiXCR, one entry per CDR3 protein. The sample carries 140,000 to 150,000 distinct CDR3 sequences, approximately 21% recorded once. Study results and caveats: Mainly in CM and EM were contracting CD4+ clones; CD8+ were in EMRA. Clones that shrank (day 15 to 85) were balanced CD4/CD8, whereas later expanders leaned CD4+.

This clonotype was detected a few times. Its antigen is still unknown. From germline, CDR1 is SNHLY and CDR2 FYNNEI. This CDR3 comprises 14 residues. The ends were cut back, 5 bases at V and 9 bases at J, with 17 bases in the middle. The receptor was derived from an adult woman who had mild COVID-19 (a few samples of this study predate the infection). Cell type and time point are not known. The sample consisted of PBMCs or a T cell subset sorted from them (not recorded which). The genes are TRBV2 and TRBJ1-5, with D possibly TRBD1 on 5 matching bases. CDR3 DNA: TGTGCCAGCAGTTTGGTGAGGGACCGGGCGCCCCAGCATTTT. As protein: CASSLVRDRAPQHF.